Sequencing of this T cell receptor beta chain was carried out in a study of cytomegalovirus exposure and HLA in healthy donors. This PCR relied on a set of 60 Vbeta primers and 13 Jbeta primers. Using immunoSEQ multiplex PCR, the repertoire was profiled, and TCRdb retains in-frame clones only, with some absent. Of approximately 120,000 clones in the sample, 77% were seen once. Points on this clone: Its antigen is not known.

Per germline, CDR1 SGHRS and CDR2 YFSETQ. J was trimmed by 0 bases and V by 4 bases; bases with no gene match: 4. The CDR3 covers 15 residues. Study conclusions and caveats: Rarity held for most TCR sequences, but there were some public TCRs that occurred in many donors.

This sequence joins TRBV5-1 and TRBJ2-1, with 7 bases matching TRBD1. The TCR sequence derives from a woman aged 40 to 50 in good health and CMV-seropositive. Source material: PBMCs. CDR3 sequence (DNA): TGCGCCAGCAGCGTGACAGGGCTCTCCTACAATGAGCAGTTCTTC. Protein product: CASSVTGLSYNEQFF.